The rows below give T cell receptor beta chains drawn from one sample of a study of blood T cell repertoires in COVID-19. Clones were sequenced by immunoSEQ multiplex PCR, and TCRdb holds only the in-frame ones, with some missing. This table holds about 41,000 clones, over 75% found once. Input material: peripheral blood. Receptors originate from a man between 40 and 49 years old with active or convalescent COVID-19. Both conserved end residues are part of each CDR3. The order of the fields is D gene, J gene, V gene, clone size, CDR3 DNA, CDR3 protein. A D gene is named only where the DNA matches it firmly. Size is stated for part of the rows, as once, few or many counts, or as a class when the clone is expanded.

- | TRBJ1-3 | TRBV7-9 | - | TGTGCCAGCAGCTTCCAGGGTCCAGGAAACACCATATATTTT | CASSFQGPGNTIYF
- | TRBJ2-1 | TRBV11-2 | - | TGTGCCAGCAGCTTAGCCCCCTACGAGCAGTTCTTC | CASSLAPYEQFF
- | TRBJ1-1 | TRBV5-6 | - | TGTGCCAGCAGCTCTTGGACAGCCTTAAGATCAGACGCTTTCTTT | CASSSWTALRSDAFF
- | TRBJ2-7 | TRBV5-4 | - | TGTGCCAGCAGCTTGGACCAGGGTAGGGCCTACGAGCAGTACTTC | CASSLDQGRAYEQYF
- | TRBJ2-3 | TRBV10-1 | - | TGCGCCAGCAGCCGGGACTTCACAGATACGCAGTATTTT | CASSRDFTDTQYF
- | TRBJ2-6 | TRBV6-5 | - | TGTGCCAGCAGTTACACAACAGGATCTGGGGCCAACGTCCTGACTTTC | CASSYTTGSGANVLTF
- | TRBJ1-2 | TRBV6-1 | - | TGTGCCAGCAGTGAATGGGGGGGAGCGGGGGGCTACACCTTC | CASSEWGGAGGYTF
TRBD1 | TRBJ1-4 | TRBV27 | - | TGTGCCAGCAGTGCAGTCCGGGACAGGGACGCCAGACTGTTTTTT | CASSAVRDRDARLFF
- | TRBJ2-5 | TRBV5-1 | - | TGCGCCAGCAGCTTGCAGGTTGTAGAGACCCAGTACTTC | CASSLQVVETQYF
- | TRBJ2-2 | TRBV6-2/TRBV6-3 | - | TGTGCCAGCAGTTACAAGGGGTCCGGGGAGCTGTTTTTT | CASSYKGSGELFF
- | TRBJ2-3 | TRBV13 | - | TGTGCCAGCAGCTTAGGGGACTACAGCACAGATACGCAGTATTTT | CASSLGDYSTDTQYF
- | TRBJ2-3 | TRBV5-1 | - | TGCGCCAGCAGCTGGGGGGAGGATACGCAGTATTTT | CASSWGEDTQYF
- | TRBJ2-7 | TRBV7-2 | - | TGTGCCAGCAGCTTAAATCTCAATCGGGGGAACGAGCAGTACTTC | CASSLNLNRGNEQYF
- | TRBJ1-3 | TRBV15 | - | TGTGCCACCAGCAACAGGAGGGGCTCTGGAAACACCATATATTTT | CATSNRRGSGNTIYF
- | TRBJ1-1 | TRBV7-9 | - | TGTGCCAGCAGCACACGCCGGCAGGGGTACGAGAACACTGAAGCTTTCTTT | CASSTRRQGYENTEAFF
- | TRBJ2-6 | TRBV19 | - | TGTGCCAGTAGTATAGGTCAAAAAGCGGGGGCCAACGTCCTGACTTTC | CASSIGQKAGANVLTF
- | TRBJ1-2 | TRBV6-5 | - | TGTGCGGGTGGGGAGCAAAACTTCTATGGCTACACCTTC | CAGGEQNFYGYTF
- | TRBJ2-1 | TRBV6-5 | few | TGTGCCAGCAGAGACGCGACAGACAATGAGCAGTTCTTC | CASRDATDNEQFF
TRBD1 | TRBJ1-1 | TRBV7-2 | once | TGTGCCAGCAGCTTGACAGGGGGGGAGGTGACTGAAGCTTTCTTT | CASSLTGGEVTEAFF
- | TRBJ2-7 | TRBV7-2 | - | TGTGCCAGCAGCGGCTCGCGGGGTAGCTCCTACGAGCAGTACTTC | CASSGSRGSSYEQYF
- | TRBJ1-1 | TRBV2 | - | TGTGCCAGCAGTGTCGGAGGGAACACTGAAGCTTTCTTT | CASSVGGNTEAFF
- | TRBJ2-1 | TRBV5-1 | - | TGCGCCAGCAGCCTCCGGGTCCTACACGACCGGTTCTTC | CASSLRVLHDRFF
- | TRBJ2-3 | TRBV3-1/TRBV3-2 | - | TGTGCCAGCAGCCGGTTGAGCGATACGCAGTATTTT | CASSRLSDTQYF
- | TRBJ2-5 | TRBV14 | - | TGTGCCAGCAGCCAAGATGGGTCCCGGGGGACCCAGTACTTC | CASSQDGSRGTQYF
- | TRBJ1-2 | TRBV6-5 | - | TGTGCCAGCAGCCCCAGTAACTATGGCTACACCTTC | CASSPSNYGYTF
TRBD2 | TRBJ2-3 | TRBV5-3 | - | TGTGCCAGAAGCTGGGGACTAGTAGCGAGGGAGGGTACGCAGTATTTT | CARSWGLVAREGTQYF
- | TRBJ2-5 | TRBV3-1/TRBV3-2 | - | TGTGCCAGCAGCCTCGGAGTTGGACCGGGGGCCCAGTACTTC | CASSLGVGPGAQYF
TRBD1 | TRBJ2-3 | TRBV19 | - | TGTGCCAGTAGTCTCCAACAGGGGACAGATACGCAGTATTTT | CASSLQQGTDTQYF
TRBD1 | TRBJ1-1 | TRBV2 | - | TGTGCCAGCAGTATCGGACAGGGAAACACTGAAGCTTTCTTT | CASSIGQGNTEAFF